This entry describes one T cell receptor beta chain. This specimen comes from a study of T cell responses to AZD1222 COVID-19 vaccine. The length of the CDR3 is 14 residues. The germline V gene has CDR1 MNHEY and CDR2 SVGAGI. The V end lost 0 bases, the J end lost 1 base, and 6 bases lay between the germline ends. Profiled with immunoSEQ multiplex PCR; TCRdb holds only in-frame clones, not every one. Among some 170,000 clones listed, approximately 91% were seen once. This clonotype originated in an adult in good health. The chain couples TRBV6-5 to TRBJ2-5, with D unclear. Sequenced material: peripheral blood, taken on day 0 of AZD1222 vaccination. The DNA for the CDR3 is TGTGCCAGCAGTTACTCGGTGGGCCAAGAGACCCAGTACTTC. Protein sequence: CASSYSVGQETQYF.